The subject of this entry is one T cell receptor beta chain. The antigen is not known. V gave up 4 bases and J gave up 0 bases; unmatched junction bases: 8. Looked up from germline, CDR1 is KGHDR and CDR2 is SFDVKD. This CDR3 has 17 amino acids. The data are from a study of early T cells in non-severe SARS-CoV-2 infection. Background on the study: From unsorted whole blood, bulk RNA was sequenced, and the chains remained unpaired.

Study-level findings and limits: Matching results from VDJdb favored anti-spike CD8 responses, leaving private and CD4 specificities undetected.

TCRdb called the 5' RACE reads again in MiXCR, with one record for every CDR3 protein. The sample has around 44,000 distinct CDR3 sequences; 7.7% are singletons. Sample: whole blood. The chain combines TRBV24-1 with TRBJ2-5; TRBD2 agrees at 9 bases. This clonotype was obtained from an adult who was a healthcare worker with PCR-confirmed SARS-CoV-2 infection or an uninfected control (not recorded which). The chain's CDR3 is CATSDRPTSGYQETQYF. The CDR3 DNA reads as TGTGCCACCAGTGACCGCCCGACTAGCGGCTACCAAGAGACCCAGTACTTC.